This T cell receptor (beta chain) originates from a study of T cell repertoires in cytomegalovirus infection. Overall study findings and caveats: In two of eight donors, the top clonotype was HLA-C-restricted CMV-specific.

TCRdb processed the reads anew with MiXCR; each CDR3 protein has one entry. The sample consists of 680,000 or so distinct CDR3 sequences, 33% of them appearing once. The CDR3 runs to 14 residues. The germline V gene has CDR1 LNHDA and CDR2 SQIVND (reference sequence). V lost 2 bases to trimming and J lost 3 bases, with 8 bases between them. A remark on this clonotype: The antigen remains undetermined.

This TCR was sampled from a human donor in good health (CMV status not recorded). Some clones in this sample may be carry-over from other donors' samples. The chain recombines TRBV19 with TRBJ2-1; unclear D gene. Here the sequenced sample was cultured PBMCs, taken from culture after CMV antigen stimulation. CDR3 sequence reads: CASSIRTIYNEQFF. The CDR3, as DNA: TGTGCCAGTAGTATAAGGACCATCTACAATGAGCAGTTCTTC.